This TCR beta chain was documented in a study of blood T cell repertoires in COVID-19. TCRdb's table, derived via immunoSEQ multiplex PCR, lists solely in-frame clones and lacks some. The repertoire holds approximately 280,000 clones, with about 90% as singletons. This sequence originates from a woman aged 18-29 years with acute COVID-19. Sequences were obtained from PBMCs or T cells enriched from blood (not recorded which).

This CDR3 reads CASSYLQGGHEQYF. CDR3 DNA: TGTGCCAGCAGTTATTTGCAGGGAGGCCACGAGCAGTACTTC. The chain employs TRBV6-5 and TRBJ2-7, with D perhaps matching TRBD2 (6 bases). This CDR3 has 14 amino acids. Germline CDR1 reads MNHEY; CDR2 reads SVGAGI. Trimming shortened V by 3 bases and J by 5 bases, and 14 bases separated the two germline ends.